This T cell receptor (beta chain) was captured by sequencing in a study of blood T cell repertoires in COVID-19. About the study: From T cells, B-cell-depleted T cells, or PBMCs came the material, which was cDNA or gDNA.

Original handling: Nucleated cell counts were estimated from reference gene primer amplification. Method: immunoSEQ multiplex PCR; TCRdb's copy keeps in-frame clones and lacks some. The V and J calls and clone size come from that table; D and trimming were worked out from the DNA. The data hold approximately 190,000 clones, with roughly 80% observed a single time. V dropped 2 bases and J dropped 5 bases, with 12 bases sitting between them. The CDR3 sequence is 13 residues long. CDR1 and CDR2 (germline): GTSNPN, SVGIG (reference sequence). This receptor was identified in a woman between 35 and 50 years old with acute or convalescent COVID-19. This chain joins TRBV30 and TRBJ2-5, with D possibly being TRBD1 (6 bases). Specimen: peripheral blood. The DNA for the CDR3 is TGTGCCTGGAGTTCAGGGGTAGCGGAGACCCAGTACTTC. Translating it yields CAWSSGVAETQYF.